The T cell receptor (beta chain) described here comes from a study of T cell clones after liver transplantation. The length of the CDR3 is 20 residues. From germline, CDR1 is SGHNT and CDR2 YYREEE (reference sequence). The trim removed 0 bases at V and 6 bases at J, leaving 17 bases unmatched. A note on this clone: Its target is unknown.

Study-level points and caveats: A larger donor-reactive than third-party decline suggested partial antigen-specific deletion. The donor-reactive repertoire was only partly measurable in two subjects, lacking donor cells.

The assay was immunoSEQ multiplex PCR, and TCRdb's table has in-frame clones only and misses some. Among 65,000 to 80,000 clones listed, over 70% were seen once. The chain recombines TRBV5-4 with TRBJ2-3; 12 positions match TRBD2. The sequence derives from a human donor who received a liver transplant. The starting material was CD4+ T cells from blood, obtained before liver transplant. The CDR3 DNA reads as TGTGCCAGCAGCTTGGCCCTGCTAGCGGGAGGGCCAGGTGGGAGTGATACGCAGTATTTT. Protein: CASSLALLAGGPGGSDTQYF.